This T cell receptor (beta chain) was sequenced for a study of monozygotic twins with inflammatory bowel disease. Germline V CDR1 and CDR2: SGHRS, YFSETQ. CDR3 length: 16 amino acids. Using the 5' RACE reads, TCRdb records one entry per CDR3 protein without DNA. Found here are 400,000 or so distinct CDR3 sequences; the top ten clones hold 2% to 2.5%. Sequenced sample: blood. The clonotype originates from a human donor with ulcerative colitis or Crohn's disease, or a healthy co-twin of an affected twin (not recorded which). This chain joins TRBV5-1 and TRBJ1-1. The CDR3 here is CASSSGLQVLNTEAFF.